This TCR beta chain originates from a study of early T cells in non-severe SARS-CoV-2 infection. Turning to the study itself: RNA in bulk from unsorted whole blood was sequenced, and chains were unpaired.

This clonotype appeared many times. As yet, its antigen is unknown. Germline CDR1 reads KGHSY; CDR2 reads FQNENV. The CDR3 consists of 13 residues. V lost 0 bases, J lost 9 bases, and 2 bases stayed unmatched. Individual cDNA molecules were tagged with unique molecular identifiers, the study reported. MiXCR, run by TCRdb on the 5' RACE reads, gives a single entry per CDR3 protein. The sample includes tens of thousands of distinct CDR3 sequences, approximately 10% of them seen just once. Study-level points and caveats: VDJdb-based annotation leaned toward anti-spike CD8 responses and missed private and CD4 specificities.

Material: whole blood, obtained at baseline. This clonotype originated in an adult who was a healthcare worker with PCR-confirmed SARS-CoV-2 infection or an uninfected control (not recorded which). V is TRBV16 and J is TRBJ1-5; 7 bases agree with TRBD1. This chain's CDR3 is CASSQSGQRPQHF. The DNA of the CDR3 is TGTGCCAGCAGCCAATCGGGACAGAGGCCCCAGCATTTT. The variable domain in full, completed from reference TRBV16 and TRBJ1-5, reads GEEVAQTPKHLVRGEGQKAKLYCAPIKGHSYVFWYQQVLKNEFKFLISFQNENVFDETGMPKERFSAKCLPNSPCSLEIQATKLEDSAVYFCASSQSGQRPQHFGDGTRLSIL.